A selection of T cell receptor beta chains follows, all from one sample in a study of cytomegalovirus exposure and HLA in healthy donors. Some clones are missing from TCRdb's copy, which holds only in-frame ones; the method was immunoSEQ multiplex PCR. There are some 100,000 clones in the sample; 75% to 85% occur only once, and about 1.1% lies in the top ten. The sample taken for sequencing was PBMCs. These receptors were collected from a woman under 30 in good health and CMV-seronegative. CDR3s include the opening cysteine and the closing phenylalanine or tryptophan. The D gene is left open where the match is weak. Rows may omit the clone size; those that give it use once, few, many or a size class.

J: TRBJ1-1; D: NA; size: NA; V: TRBV28; CDR3: CATRRETEAFF; DNA: TGTGCCACCAGGAGAGAGACTGAAGCTTTCTTT
J: TRBJ2-7; D: NA; size: NA; V: TRBV11-2; CDR3: CASSLGQNLEQYF; DNA: TGTGCCAGCAGCTTGGGACAAAACCTCGAGCAGTACTTC
J: TRBJ2-1; D: TRBD2; size: NA; V: TRBV4-2; CDR3: CASSQDRTSGGAVEFF; DNA: TGTGCCAGCAGCCAAGATCGAACTAGCGGGGGGGCAGTGGAGTTCTTC
J: TRBJ1-1; D: TRBD1; size: NA; V: TRBV19; CDR3: CASRSRDRGGAFF; DNA: TGTGCCAGTAGGTCCCGGGACAGGGGAGGAGCTTTCTTT
J: TRBJ2-7; D: NA; size: NA; V: TRBV7-6; CDR3: CASSLYGGLNEQYF; DNA: TGTGCCAGCAGCTTATACGGGGGACTCAACGAGCAGTACTTC
J: TRBJ2-7; D: NA; size: NA; V: TRBV5-1; CDR3: CASSLSENYEQYF; DNA: TGCGCCAGCAGCTTGTCTGAGAACTACGAGCAGTACTTC
J: TRBJ2-7; D: NA; size: NA; V: TRBV27; CDR3: CASSPSFRAGYEQYF; DNA: TGTGCCAGCAGCCCCTCTTTCCGAGCTGGTTACGAGCAGTACTTC
J: TRBJ1-3; D: NA; size: NA; V: TRBV18; CDR3: CASSPVGRGSGNTIYF; DNA: TGTGCCAGCTCACCAGTCGGGCGGGGCTCTGGAAACACCATATATTTT
J: TRBJ2-2; D: TRBD1; size: NA; V: TRBV10-2; CDR3: CASSELETGKNTGELFF; DNA: TGCGCCAGCAGTGAGTTGGAGACAGGGAAGAACACCGGGGAGCTGTTTTTT
J: TRBJ2-4; D: TRBD2; size: NA; V: TRBV9; CDR3: CASQAGGRGSKNIQYF; DNA: TGTGCCAGCCAAGCGGGAGGGAGGGGAAGCAAAAACATTCAGTACTTC
J: TRBJ2-6; D: NA; size: NA; V: TRBV9; CDR3: CASSATAQSGANVLTF; DNA: TGTGCCAGCAGCGCGACAGCTCAATCTGGGGCCAACGTCCTGACTTTC
J: TRBJ1-6; D: NA; size: few; V: TRBV7-2; CDR3: CASSLNYRVYNSPLHF; DNA: TGTGCCAGCAGCTTAAACTACAGGGTTTATAATTCACCCCTCCACTTT
J: TRBJ2-1; D: TRBD2; size: NA; V: TRBV7-2; CDR3: CASSPRELLSGARQFF; DNA: TGTGCCAGCAGCCCCAGGGAGCTGCTAAGCGGGGCTCGGCAGTTCTTC
J: TRBJ2-2; D: NA; size: NA; V: TRBV7-2; CDR3: CASSPESANGELFF; DNA: TGTGCCAGCAGCCCAGAATCAGCGAACGGGGAGCTGTTTTTT
J: TRBJ1-2; D: NA; size: NA; V: TRBV28; CDR3: CASIGAGLGFGYTF; DNA: TGTGCCAGCATAGGGGCCGGGCTAGGTTTTGGCTACACCTTC
J: TRBJ1-1; D: NA; size: once; V: TRBV5-1; CDR3: CASSLRVNTEAFF; DNA: TGCGCCAGCAGCTTGCGCGTGAACACTGAAGCTTTCTTT